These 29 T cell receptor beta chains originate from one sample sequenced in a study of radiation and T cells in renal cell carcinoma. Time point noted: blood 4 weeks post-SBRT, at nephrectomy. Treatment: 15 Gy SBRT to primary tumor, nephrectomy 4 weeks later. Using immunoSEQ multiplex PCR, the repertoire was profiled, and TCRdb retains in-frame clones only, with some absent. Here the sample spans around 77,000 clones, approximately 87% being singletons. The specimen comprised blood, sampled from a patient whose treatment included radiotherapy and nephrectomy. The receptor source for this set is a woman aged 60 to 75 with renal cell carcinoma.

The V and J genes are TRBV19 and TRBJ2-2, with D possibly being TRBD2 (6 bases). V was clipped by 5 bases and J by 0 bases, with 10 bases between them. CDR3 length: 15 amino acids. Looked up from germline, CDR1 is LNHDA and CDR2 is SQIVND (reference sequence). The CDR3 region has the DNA TGTGCCAGTAGTGGGGGGACTGCGAACACCGGGGAGCTGTTTTTT. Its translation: CASSGGTANTGELFF. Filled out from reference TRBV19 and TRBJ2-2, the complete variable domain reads DGGITQSPKYLFRKEGQNVTLSCEQNLNHDAMYWYRQDPGQGLRLIYYSQIVNDFQKGDIAEGYSVSREKKESFPLTVTSAQKNPTAFYLCASSGGTANTGELFFGEGSRLTVL.

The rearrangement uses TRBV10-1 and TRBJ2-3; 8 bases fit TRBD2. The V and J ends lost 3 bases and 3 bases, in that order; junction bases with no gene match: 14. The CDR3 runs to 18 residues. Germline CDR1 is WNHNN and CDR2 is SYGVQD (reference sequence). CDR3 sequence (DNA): TGCGCCAGCAGTGAAGGTAGCGGGGAGGCTTCTTGGACAGATACGCAGTATTTT. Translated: CASSEGSGEASWTDTQYF.

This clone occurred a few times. CDR3 residues: CASSVEGVLANTGELFF. DNA for the CDR3: TGTGCCAGCAGCGTAGAAGGGGTGCTAGCGAACACCGGGGAGCTGTTTTTT. The chain joins TRBV9 to TRBJ2-2; possible D gene TRBD1, 5 bases. The V gene lost 0 bases and the J gene lost 0 bases, with 12 bases spanning the gap. Germline CDR1 is SGDLS and CDR2 is YYNGEE. The CDR3 extends over 17 amino acids.

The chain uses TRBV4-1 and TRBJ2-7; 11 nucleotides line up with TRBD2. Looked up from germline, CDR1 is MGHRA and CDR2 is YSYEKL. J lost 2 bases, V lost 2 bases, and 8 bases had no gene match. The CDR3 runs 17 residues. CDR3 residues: CASSQSGLAGTPYEQYF. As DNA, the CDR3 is TGCGCCAGCAGCCAATCCGGACTAGCGGGTACCCCCTACGAGCAGTACTTC.

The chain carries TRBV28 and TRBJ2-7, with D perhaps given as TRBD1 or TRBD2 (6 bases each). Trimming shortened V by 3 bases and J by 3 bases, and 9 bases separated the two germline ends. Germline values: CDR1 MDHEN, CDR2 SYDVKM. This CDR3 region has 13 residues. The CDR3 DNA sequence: TGTGCCAGCAGTTTTAGGGGGGTCTACGAGCAGTACTTC. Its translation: CASSFRGVYEQYF. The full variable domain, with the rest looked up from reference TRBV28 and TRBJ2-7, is DVKVTQSSRYLVKRTGEKVFLECVQDMDHENMFWYRQDPGLGLRLIYFSYDVKMKEKGDIPEGYSVSREKKERFSLILESASTNQTSMYLCASSFRGVYEQYFGPGTRLTVT.

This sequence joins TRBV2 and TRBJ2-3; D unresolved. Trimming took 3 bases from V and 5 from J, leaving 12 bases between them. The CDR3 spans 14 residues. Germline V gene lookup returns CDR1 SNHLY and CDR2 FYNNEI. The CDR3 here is CASSDPGLRDTQYF. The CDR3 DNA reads TGTGCCAGCAGTGACCCCGGGTTGAGAGATACGCAGTATTTT.

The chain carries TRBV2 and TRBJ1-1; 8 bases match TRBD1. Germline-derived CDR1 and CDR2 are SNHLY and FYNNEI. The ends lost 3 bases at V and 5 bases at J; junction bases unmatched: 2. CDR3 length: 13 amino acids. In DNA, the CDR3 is TGTGCCAGCAGTGAGCGGACAGGGACTGAAGCTTTCTTT. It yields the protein CASSERTGTEAFF.

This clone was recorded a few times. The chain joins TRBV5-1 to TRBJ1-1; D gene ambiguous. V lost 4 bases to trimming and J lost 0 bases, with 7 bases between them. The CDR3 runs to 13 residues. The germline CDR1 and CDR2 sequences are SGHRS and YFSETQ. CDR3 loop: CASSLDLNTEAFF. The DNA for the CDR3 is TGCGCCAGCAGCCTCGATTTGAACACTGAAGCTTTCTTT.

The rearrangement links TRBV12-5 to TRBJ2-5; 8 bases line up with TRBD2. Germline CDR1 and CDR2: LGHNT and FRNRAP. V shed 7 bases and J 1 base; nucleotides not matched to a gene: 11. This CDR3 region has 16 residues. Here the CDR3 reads CASASGGANPQETQYF. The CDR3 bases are TGTGCTAGTGCATCGGGGGGGGCTAACCCCCAAGAGACCCAGTACTTC.

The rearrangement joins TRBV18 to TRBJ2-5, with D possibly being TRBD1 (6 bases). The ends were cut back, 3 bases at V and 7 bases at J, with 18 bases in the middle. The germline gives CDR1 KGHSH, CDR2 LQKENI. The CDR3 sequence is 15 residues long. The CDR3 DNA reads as TGTGCCAGCTCACCCATGTCAGGGGTAGATGGGACCCAGTACTTC. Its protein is CASSPMSGVDGTQYF. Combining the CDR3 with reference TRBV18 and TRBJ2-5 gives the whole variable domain NAGVMQNPRHLVRRRGQEARLRCSPMKGHSHVYWYRQLPEEGLKFMVYLQKENIIDESGMPKERFSAEFPKEGPSILRIQQVVRGDSAAYFCASSPMSGVDGTQYFGPGTRLLVL.

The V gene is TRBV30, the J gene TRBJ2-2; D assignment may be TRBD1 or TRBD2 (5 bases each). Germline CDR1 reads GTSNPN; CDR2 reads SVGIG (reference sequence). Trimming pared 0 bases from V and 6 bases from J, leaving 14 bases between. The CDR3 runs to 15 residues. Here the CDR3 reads CAWSVLPGRAGELFF. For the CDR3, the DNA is TGTGCCTGGAGTGTACTCCCGGGACGCGCCGGGGAGCTGTTTTTT.

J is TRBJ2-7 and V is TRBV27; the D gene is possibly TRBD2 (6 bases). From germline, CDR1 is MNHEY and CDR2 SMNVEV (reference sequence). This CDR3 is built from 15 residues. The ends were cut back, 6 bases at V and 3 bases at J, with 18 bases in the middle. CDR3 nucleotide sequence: TGTGCCAGCAGCCGTACGGCGGGGATTTACTACGAGCAGTACTTC. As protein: CASSRTAGIYYEQYF.

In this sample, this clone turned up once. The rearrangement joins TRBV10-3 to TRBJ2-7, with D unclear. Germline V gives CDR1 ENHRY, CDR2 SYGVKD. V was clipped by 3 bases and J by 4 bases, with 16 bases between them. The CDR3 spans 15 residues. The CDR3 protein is CAISDWQPGFYEQYF. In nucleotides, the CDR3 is TGTGCCATCAGTGATTGGCAGCCCGGGTTTTACGAGCAGTACTTC.

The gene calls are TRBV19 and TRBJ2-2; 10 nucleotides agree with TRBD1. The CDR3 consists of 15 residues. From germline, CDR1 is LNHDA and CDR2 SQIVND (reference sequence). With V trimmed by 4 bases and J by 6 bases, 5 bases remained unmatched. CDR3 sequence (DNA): TGTGCCAGTAGTACGGGACAGGGGATTCCCGGGGAGCTGTTTTTT. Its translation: CASSTGQGIPGELFF.

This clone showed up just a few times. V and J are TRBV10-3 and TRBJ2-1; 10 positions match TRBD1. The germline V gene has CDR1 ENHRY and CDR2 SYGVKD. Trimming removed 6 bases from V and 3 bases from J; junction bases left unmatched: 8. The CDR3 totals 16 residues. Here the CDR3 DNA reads TGTGCCATCAGGCCTCAGACAGGGGGCTTCTACAATGAGCAGTTCTTC. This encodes CAIRPQTGGFYNEQFF.

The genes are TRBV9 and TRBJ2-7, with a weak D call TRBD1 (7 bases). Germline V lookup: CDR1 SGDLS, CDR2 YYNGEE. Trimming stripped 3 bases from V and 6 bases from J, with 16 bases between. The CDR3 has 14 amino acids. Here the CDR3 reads CASSEAGGLSEQYF. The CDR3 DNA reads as TGTGCCAGCAGCGAGGCAGGGGGACTCTCCGAGCAGTACTTC. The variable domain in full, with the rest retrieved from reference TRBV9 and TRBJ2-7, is DSGVTQTPKHLITATGQRVTLRCSPRSGDLSVYWYQQSLDQGLQFLIQYYNGEERAKGNILERFSAQQFPDLHSELNLSSLELGDSALYFCASSEAGGLSEQYFGPGTRLTVT.

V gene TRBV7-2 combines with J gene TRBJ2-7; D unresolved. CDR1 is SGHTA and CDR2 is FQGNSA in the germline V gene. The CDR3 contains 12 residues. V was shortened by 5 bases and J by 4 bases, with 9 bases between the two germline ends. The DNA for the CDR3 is TGTGCCAGCAGCCCCACTTTTTACGAGCAGTACTTC. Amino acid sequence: CASSPTFYEQYF.

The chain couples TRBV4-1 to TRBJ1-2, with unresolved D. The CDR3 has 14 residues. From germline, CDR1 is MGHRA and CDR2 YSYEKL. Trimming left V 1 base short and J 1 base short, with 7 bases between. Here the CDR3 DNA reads TGCGCCAGCAGCCAAGTTGGGGATAACTATGGCTACACCTTC. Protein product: CASSQVGDNYGYTF.

The CDR3 nucleotides read TGTGCCAGCAGCTTAGACAGGGGTGAAGCTTTCTTT. It specifies CASSLDRGEAFF. The rearrangement uses TRBV7-2 and TRBJ1-1; 7 positions agree with TRBD1. The CDR3 totals 12 residues. The germline gives CDR1 SGHTA, CDR2 FQGNSA. The trim removed 1 base at V and 7 bases at J, leaving 0 bases unmatched.

The DNA of the CDR3 is TGTGCCAGCAGCTGGACTAGCGGGAGTGAGACCCAGTACTTC. As protein: CASSWTSGSETQYF. J is TRBJ2-5 and V is TRBV7-2; 13 nucleotides agree with TRBD2. Trimming cost V 4 bases and J 5 bases; bases outside gene matches: 1. The CDR3 has 14 amino acids. CDR1 SGHTA and CDR2 FQGNSA come from the germline V gene.

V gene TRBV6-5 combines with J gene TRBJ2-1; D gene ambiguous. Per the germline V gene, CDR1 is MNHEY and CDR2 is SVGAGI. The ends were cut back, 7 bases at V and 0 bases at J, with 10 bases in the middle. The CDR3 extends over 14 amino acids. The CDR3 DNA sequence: TGTGCCAGCACATCGTCCCTCTCCTACAATGAGCAGTTCTTC. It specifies CASTSSLSYNEQFF.

The CDR3 region has the DNA TGCGCCAGCAGCTTATGGGGACTAGCGGGGGGGCAAGAGACCCAGTACTTC. Its translation is CASSLWGLAGGQETQYF. This chain uses TRBV5-1 with TRBJ2-5; 16 positions match TRBD2. In germline, CDR1 is SGHRS, CDR2 YFSETQ. The junction had 3 bases not matched to a gene; V was cut back by 2 bases and J by 2 bases. The CDR3 length is 17 residues.

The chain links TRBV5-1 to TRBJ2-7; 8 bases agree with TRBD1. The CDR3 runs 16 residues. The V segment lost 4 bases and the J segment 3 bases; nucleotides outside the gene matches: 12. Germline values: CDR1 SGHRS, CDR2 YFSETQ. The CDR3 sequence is CASSETSGGASYEQYF. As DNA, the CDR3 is TGCGCCAGCAGCGAGACTTCAGGGGGCGCCAGCTACGAGCAGTACTTC.

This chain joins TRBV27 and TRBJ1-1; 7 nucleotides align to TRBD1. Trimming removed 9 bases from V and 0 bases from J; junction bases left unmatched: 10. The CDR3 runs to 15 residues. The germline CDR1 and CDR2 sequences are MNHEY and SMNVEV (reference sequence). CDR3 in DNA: TGTGCCAGTAAGCCTGACAGGGCGGTGAACACTGAAGCTTTCTTT. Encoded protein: CASKPDRAVNTEAFF.

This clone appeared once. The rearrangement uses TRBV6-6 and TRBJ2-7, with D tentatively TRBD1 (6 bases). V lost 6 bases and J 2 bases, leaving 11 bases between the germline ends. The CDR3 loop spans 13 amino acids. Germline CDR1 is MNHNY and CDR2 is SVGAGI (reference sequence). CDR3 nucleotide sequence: TGTGCCAGCAGGTGGACAGCCGCCTACGAGCAGTACTTC. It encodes CASRWTAAYEQYF.

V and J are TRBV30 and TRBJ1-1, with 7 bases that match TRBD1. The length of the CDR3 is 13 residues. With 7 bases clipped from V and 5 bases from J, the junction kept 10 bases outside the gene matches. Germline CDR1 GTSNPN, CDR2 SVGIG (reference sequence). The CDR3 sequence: CASPGDRETEAFF. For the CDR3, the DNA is TGTGCCTCCCCCGGGGACAGAGAGACTGAAGCTTTCTTT.

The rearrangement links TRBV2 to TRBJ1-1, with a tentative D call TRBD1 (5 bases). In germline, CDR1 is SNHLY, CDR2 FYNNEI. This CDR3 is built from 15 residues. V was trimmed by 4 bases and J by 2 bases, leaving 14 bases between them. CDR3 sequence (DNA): TGTGCCAGCAGTGTTCGGGGCCAGGGTAACACTGAAGCTTTCTTT. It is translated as CASSVRGQGNTEAFF.

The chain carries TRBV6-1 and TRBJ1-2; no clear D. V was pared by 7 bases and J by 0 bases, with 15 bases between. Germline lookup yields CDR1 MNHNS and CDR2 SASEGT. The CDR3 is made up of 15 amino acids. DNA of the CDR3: TGTGCCAGCATGATGGTCCTCAATTCTAACTATGGCTACACCTTC. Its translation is CASMMVLNSNYGYTF.

The CDR3 loop reads CASSDFSSVAGEQFF. As DNA, the CDR3 is TGTGCCAGCAGTGATTTCTCCTCGGTAGCAGGCGAGCAGTTCTTC. The genes are TRBV6-1 and TRBJ2-1; D gene ambiguous. This CDR3 has 15 amino acids. Germline values: CDR1 MNHNS, CDR2 SASEGT. The ends were cut back, 3 bases at V and 10 bases at J, with 19 bases in the middle.